What follows is one TCR beta chain and its context. Its antigen is unknown. This record belongs to a study of CD8 T cells in ankylosing spondylitis. Library preparation for TCR beta used quantitative 5'-RACE with molecular barcodes. TCRdb analysed the 5' RACE reads with MiXCR anew, one entry per CDR3 protein. The sample lists 340,000 or so distinct CDR3 sequences; roughly 15% were seen once. V lost 5 bases to trimming and J lost 5 bases; unmatched junction nucleotides: 7. The V gene's germline CDR1 is SGHAT and CDR2 FQNNGV. This CDR3 region has 15 residues. General study results and limits: Disease-linked clones were CD8+ and relatively rare in peripheral blood. Matched ankylosing spondylitis synovial fluid reportedly showed significant enrichment of disease-linked clones. Earlier literature documents some of the motif variants in reactive arthritis synovial fluid and blood.

Specimen: blood, either unsorted or a sorted T cell fraction (not recorded which). This sequence was found in a male donor with ankylosing spondylitis or in good health (not recorded which). The chain couples TRBV11-2 to TRBJ2-3; 10 bases agree with TRBD1. The CDR3 loop is CASSPGTGELDTQYF. The DNA for the CDR3 is TGTGCCAGCAGCCCCGGGACAGGGGAGTTAGATACGCAGTATTTT.